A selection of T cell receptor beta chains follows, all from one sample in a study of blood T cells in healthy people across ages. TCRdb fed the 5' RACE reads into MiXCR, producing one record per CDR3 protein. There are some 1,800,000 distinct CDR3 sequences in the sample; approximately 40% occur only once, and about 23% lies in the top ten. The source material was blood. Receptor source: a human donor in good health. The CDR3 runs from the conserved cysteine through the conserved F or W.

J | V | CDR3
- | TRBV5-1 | CASSFTGTLLYEQYF
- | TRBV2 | CASRGGAGDYEQYF
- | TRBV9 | CASSVPGTPFPYEQYF
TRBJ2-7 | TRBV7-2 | CASSFASGGQYEQYF
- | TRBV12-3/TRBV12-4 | CASSLEQGRGGYEQYF
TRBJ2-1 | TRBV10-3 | CAISESKGRNYNEQFF
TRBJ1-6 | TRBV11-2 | CASSFLRRQPTENNSPLHF
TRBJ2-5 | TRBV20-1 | CSARDVGRETQYF
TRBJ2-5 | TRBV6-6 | CASSYQGLKTQYF
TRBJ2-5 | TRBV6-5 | CASRTWDRAEETQYF
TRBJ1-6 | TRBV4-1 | CASSRGTGDFNSPLHF
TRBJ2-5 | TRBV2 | CASMDRGQRGETQYF
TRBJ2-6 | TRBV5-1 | CASSPGDRAGANVLTF
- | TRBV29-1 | CSVVGRAKTETQYF
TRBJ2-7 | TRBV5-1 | CASSLFQGLNEQYF
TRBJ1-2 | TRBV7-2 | CASSLVPLRSGYTF
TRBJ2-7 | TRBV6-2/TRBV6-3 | CASSYSGTSSYEQYF
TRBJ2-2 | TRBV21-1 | CASSKRMEGCTGPLTGELFF
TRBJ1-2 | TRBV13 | CASKLLASYGYTF
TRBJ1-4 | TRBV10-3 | CAISERSGEKLFF
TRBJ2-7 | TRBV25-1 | CASSCAGTGCHEQYF
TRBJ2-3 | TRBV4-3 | CASSQVRRETDTQYF
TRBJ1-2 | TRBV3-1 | CASSPVTLYGYTF
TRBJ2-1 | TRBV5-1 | CASSGSGGYNEQFF
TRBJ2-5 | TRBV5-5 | CASSPLGLAGGGTEFQETQYF
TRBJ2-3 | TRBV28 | CASRRAGGPDTQYF
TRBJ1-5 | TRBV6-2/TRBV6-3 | CASSYRGVQPQHF
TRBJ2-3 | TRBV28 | CASSFNREDTQYF
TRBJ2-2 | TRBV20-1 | CSARERQGRLDTGELFF
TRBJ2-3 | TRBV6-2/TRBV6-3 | CASSFERGATDTQYF
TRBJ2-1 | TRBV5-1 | CASSSTRDLNNEQFF
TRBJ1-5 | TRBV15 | CATSSREQNNQPQHF
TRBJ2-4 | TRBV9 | CTSSEDGRSKNIQYF
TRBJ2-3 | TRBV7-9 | CASSLFGTTDTQYF
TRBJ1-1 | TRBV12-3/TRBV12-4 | CASSTQVNTEAFF
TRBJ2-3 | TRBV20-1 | CSARVGSGSTDTQYF
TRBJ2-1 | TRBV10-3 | CAISESPRTNEQFF
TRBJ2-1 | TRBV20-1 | CSAGGGSSYNEQFF
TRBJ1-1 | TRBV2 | CASSGPTGVNTEAFF
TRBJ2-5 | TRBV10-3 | CAISRDPGQETQYF
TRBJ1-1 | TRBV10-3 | CATSGRRGQTNTEAFF
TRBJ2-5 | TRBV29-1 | CSVETSGSQGETQYF
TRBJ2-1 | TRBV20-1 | CSARHLGGSSYNEQFF
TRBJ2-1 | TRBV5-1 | CASSDDIPYNEQFF
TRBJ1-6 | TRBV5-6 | CASSGGRGTNSPLHF
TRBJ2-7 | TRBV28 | CASRVGDRSPYEQYF
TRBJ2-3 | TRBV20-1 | CSARDWSVDTQYF
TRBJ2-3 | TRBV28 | CANIEGLADTQYF
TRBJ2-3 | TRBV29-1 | CSVGPTSTDTQYF
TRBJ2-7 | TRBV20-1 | CSSTRGREQYF
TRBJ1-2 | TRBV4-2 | CASSQEEGRANGYTF
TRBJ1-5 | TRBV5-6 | CASRLRGHPSNQPQHF
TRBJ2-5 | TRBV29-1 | CSAIAGLLQETQYF
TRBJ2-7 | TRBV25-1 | CASSVGLGSEQYF
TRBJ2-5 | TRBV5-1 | CASSPSGIHETQYF